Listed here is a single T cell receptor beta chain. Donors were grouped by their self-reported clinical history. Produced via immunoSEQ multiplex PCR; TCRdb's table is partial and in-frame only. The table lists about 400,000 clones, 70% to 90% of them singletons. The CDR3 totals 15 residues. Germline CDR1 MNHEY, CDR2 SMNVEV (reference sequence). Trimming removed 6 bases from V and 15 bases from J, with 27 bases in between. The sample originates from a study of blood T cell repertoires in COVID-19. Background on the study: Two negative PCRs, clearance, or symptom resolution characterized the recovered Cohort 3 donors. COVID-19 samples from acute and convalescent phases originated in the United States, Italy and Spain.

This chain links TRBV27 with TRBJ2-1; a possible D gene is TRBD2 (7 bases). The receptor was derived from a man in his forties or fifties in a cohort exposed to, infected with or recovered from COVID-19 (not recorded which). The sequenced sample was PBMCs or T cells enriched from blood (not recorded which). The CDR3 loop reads CASRTTGGGPTEWFF. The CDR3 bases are TGTGCCAGCAGGACCACTGGGGGGGGCCCAACCGAATGGTTCTTC.